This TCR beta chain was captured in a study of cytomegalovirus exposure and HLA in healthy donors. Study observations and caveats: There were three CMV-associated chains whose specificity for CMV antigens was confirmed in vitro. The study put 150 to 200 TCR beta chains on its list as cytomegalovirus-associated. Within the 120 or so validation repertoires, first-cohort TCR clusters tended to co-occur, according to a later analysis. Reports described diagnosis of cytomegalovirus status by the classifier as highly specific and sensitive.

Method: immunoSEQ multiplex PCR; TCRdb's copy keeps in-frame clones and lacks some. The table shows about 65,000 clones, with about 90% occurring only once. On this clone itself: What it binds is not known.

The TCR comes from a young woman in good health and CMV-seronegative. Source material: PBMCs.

DNA for the CDR3: TGTGCCGGGGGCCACTACGAGCAGTACTTC. This translates into CAGGHYEQYF. This chain uses TRBV6-1 with TRBJ2-7, with D tentatively TRBD1 (6 bases). V was cut by 11 bases and J by 3 bases, with 8 bases left in between. CDR1 is MNHNS, CDR2 SASEGT, per germline. CDR3 length equals 10 residues.